The T cell receptor beta chain described here comes from a study of Ad26.COV2.S vaccination and SARS-CoV-2 variants. Study-wide background: Once, or twice with 56 days between doses, Ad26.COV2.S was given intramuscularly. General study results and limits: Measures of TCR breadth and depth may have fallen short of total T cell responses.

J was trimmed by 3 bases and V by 5 bases; bases with no gene match: 2. This CDR3 comprises 14 residues. In germline, CDR1 is LGHDT, CDR2 YNNKEL (reference sequence). The data were produced by immunoSEQ multiplex PCR, yet TCRdb's version contains in-frame clones alone and is incomplete. The sample records under 250,000 clones, roughly 89% being singletons. Concerning this clone itself: The antigen is unknown.

Regarding treatment: 19 received Ad26.COV2.S at low or high dose, single or two shots; about 5 received placebo; per-sample allocation not given. Sampling happened 63 days after the first vaccine or placebo injection. The receptor comes from a person between 18 and 59 years old who received the Ad26.COV2.S COVID-19 vaccine or a placebo. Sequences were derived from peripheral blood, sampled in a trial of Ad26.COV2.S vaccine versus placebo. The J gene is TRBJ2-5, the V gene TRBV3-1 (or the pseudogene TRBV3-2); TRBD2 agrees at 11 bases. The CDR3 DNA is TGTGCCAGCAGCGAACTAGCGGGGGAAGAGACCCAGTACTTC. Amino acids: CASSELAGEETQYF.